Following are 8 T cell receptor beta chains from one sample sequenced in a study of T cells in Graves' hyperthyroidism and ophthalmopathy. The investigators amplified TCR beta CDR3 regions from RNA transcripts. Primed by the HTBI set, a first-round RT-PCR was run on the TCR CDR3. Using its own MiXCR run on the multiplex PCR reads, TCRdb lists one record per CDR3 protein. The sample records 600,000 or so distinct CDR3 sequences, under 20% being singletons. Input material: blood. The receptors were sampled from a woman under 40 with Graves' hyperthyroidism.

In its sample, this clonotype was seen many times. The chain employs TRBV12-3 or TRBV12-4 and TRBJ2-3; 9 bases map to TRBD2. The CDR3 is 15 residues long. V was clipped by 6 bases and J by 8 bases; unmatched bases: 12. The CDR3 nucleotides read TGTGCCAGCAGGTCCCCAACTAGCGGGTTCGGTACGCAGTATTTT. This encodes CASRSPTSGFGTQYF.

This clonotype was seen a few times. This rearrangement joins TRBV6-1 to TRBJ2-1, with 11 bases that match TRBD2. After removal of 3 bases from V and 3 bases from J, the junction contained 4 bases not matched to a gene. Looked up from germline, CDR1 is MNHNS and CDR2 is SASEGT. There are 16 residues in the CDR3. The CDR3 sequence is CASSDETSGNYNEQFF. In DNA, the CDR3 is TGTGCCAGCAGTGACGAGACTAGCGGGAACTACAATGAGCAGTTCTTC.

This clonotype has at least ten counts. The chain couples TRBV3-1 to TRBJ1-1; unclear D gene. This CDR3 has 14 amino acids. V was trimmed by 1 base and J by 3 bases, leaving 9 bases between them. Germline values: CDR1 LGHDT, CDR2 YNNKEL (reference sequence). CDR3 nucleotides: TGTGCCAGCAGCCAAGGGAGCTTGGACACTGAAGCTTTCTTT. It specifies CASSQGSLDTEAFF.

The chain employs TRBV20-1 and TRBJ2-5; a weak D match, TRBD2 (6 bases). Trimming left V 3 bases short and J 7 bases short, with 6 bases between. This CDR3 spans 10 amino acids. Germline CDR1 and CDR2: DFQATT and SNEGSKA (reference sequence). In nucleotides, the CDR3 is TGCAGTGCTAGCGGGGGGACCCAGTACTTC. Amino acid sequence: CSASGGTQYF.

The sample holds many counts of this clonotype. The chain combines TRBV7-2 with TRBJ2-3; possible D gene TRBD2, 6 bases. The V gene lost 8 bases and the J gene lost 5 bases, with 20 bases spanning the gap. There are 15 residues in the CDR3. CDR1 is SGHTA and CDR2 is FQGNSA in the germline V gene. The chain's CDR3 is CASEGGALKGDTQYF. The CDR3 DNA is TGTGCCAGCGAGGGAGGAGCCCTGAAGGGAGATACGCAGTATTTT.

V gene TRBV11-2 combines with J gene TRBJ2-3; D gene ambiguous. CDR3 length equals 16 residues. The V and J ends lost 4 bases and 0 bases respectively, with 14 bases between them. Germline CDR1 reads SGHAT; CDR2 reads FQNNGV. CDR3 amino acids: CASSYELGSSTDTQYF. CDR3 coding DNA: TGTGCCAGCAGCTACGAGCTAGGTTCTAGCACAGATACGCAGTATTTT.

This clonotype was counted many times. The chain uses TRBV28 and TRBJ2-1; D is uncertain. Germline loops: CDR1 MDHEN, CDR2 SYDVKM. CDR3 length: 15 amino acids. Trimming stripped 3 bases from V and 7 bases from J, with 16 bases between. The CDR3 region is CASSFGDLIRNEQFF. The CDR3 nucleotides are TGTGCCAGCAGTTTCGGTGATCTTATAAGGAATGAGCAGTTCTTC.

This clonotype was recorded once. V usage is TRBV13 and J usage is TRBJ2-7; 7 positions match TRBD1. Germline V gene data show CDR1 as PRHDT and CDR2 as FYEKMQ (reference sequence). CDR3 size: 15 residues. V trimming: 5 bases; J trimming: 6 bases; junction bases outside the gene matches: 13. The CDR3 reads CASSRDEGAGSEQYF. Here the CDR3 DNA reads TGTGCCAGCAGCCGAGACGAGGGGGCGGGCTCCGAGCAGTACTTC.